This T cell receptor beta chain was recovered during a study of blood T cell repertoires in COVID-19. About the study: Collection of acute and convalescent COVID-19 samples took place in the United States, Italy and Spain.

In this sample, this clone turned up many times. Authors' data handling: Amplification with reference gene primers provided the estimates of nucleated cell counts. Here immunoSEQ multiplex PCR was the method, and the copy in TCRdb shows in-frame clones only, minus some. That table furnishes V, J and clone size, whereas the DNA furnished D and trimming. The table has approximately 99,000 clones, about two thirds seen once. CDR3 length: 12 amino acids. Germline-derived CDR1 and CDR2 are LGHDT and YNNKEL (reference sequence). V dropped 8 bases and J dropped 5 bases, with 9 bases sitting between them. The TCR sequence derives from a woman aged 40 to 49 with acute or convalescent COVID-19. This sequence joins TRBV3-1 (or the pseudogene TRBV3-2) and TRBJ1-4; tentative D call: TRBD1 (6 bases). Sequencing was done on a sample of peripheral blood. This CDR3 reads CASGGQNEKLFF. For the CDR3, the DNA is TGTGCCAGCGGAGGACAGAATGAAAAACTGTTTTTT.